This TCR beta chain was captured in a study of cytomegalovirus exposure and HLA in healthy donors. Study-level points and caveats: Clusters of TCRs from the first cohort tended to co-occur in the 100 to 150 validation repertoires (as a later analysis found).

Here immunoSEQ multiplex PCR was the method, and the copy in TCRdb shows in-frame clones only, minus some. Of roughly 100,000 clones detected, about 95% appear once; the ten largest clones hold 0.7% to 0.9%. About this clone: Its antigen is unknown.

The donors were members of the validation cohort, which comprised about 120 subjects and was separate from the first cohort of roughly 700 subjects. The source of this sequence is a woman aged 18-29 years in good health and CMV-seronegative. Sequenced input: PBMCs.

Here the CDR3 reads CASSTSRSTNEKLFF. In DNA, the CDR3 is TGTGCCAGCTCCACGTCGCGGTCAACTAATGAAAAACTGTTTTTT. This chain links TRBV19 with TRBJ1-4; no reliable D call. Germline lookup yields CDR1 LNHDA and CDR2 SQIVND (reference sequence). The V gene lost 9 bases and the J gene lost 0 bases, with 14 bases spanning the gap. The CDR3 length is 15 residues.